Listed below are T cell receptor beta chains from one sample, sequenced in a study of cytomegalovirus exposure and HLA in healthy donors. Data came from immunoSEQ multiplex PCR; TCRdb stores just in-frame clones and leaves some out. The sample carries about 160,000 clones, around three quarters recorded once. Sequenced: PBMCs. The receptors stem from a woman between 50 and 59 years old in good health and CMV-seropositive. Both conserved end residues are part of each CDR3. D genes are given only for firm matches. The size entry is marked missing in some rows and otherwise reads once, few, many or a size class.

V gene	clone size	J gene	D gene	CDR3 protein	CDR3 DNA
TRBV25-1	-	TRBJ1-5	TRBD1	CASQEGGQGAGQPQHF	TGTGCCAGCCAAGAAGGGGGACAGGGGGCAGGCCAGCCCCAGCATTTT
TRBV28	-	TRBJ1-5	-	CASSLGGSGQPQHF	TGTGCCAGCAGTTTAGGGGGGAGCGGACAGCCCCAGCATTTT
TRBV5-4	-	TRBJ2-3	-	CASSLAHGWTDTQYF	TGTGCCAGCAGCTTGGCCCACGGGTGGACAGATACGCAGTATTTT
TRBV6-5	-	TRBJ1-1	TRBD1	CATTGGNTEAFF	TGTGCCACCACAGGGGGGAACACTGAAGCTTTCTTT
TRBV7-9	-	TRBJ1-1	-	CASSLARSPLRWNTEAFF	TGTGCCAGCAGCTTAGCTAGATCACCCTTGCGGTGGAACACTGAAGCTTTCTTT
TRBV29-1	few	TRBJ1-1	TRBD1	CSANRQGLGTEAFF	TGCAGCGCCAATAGACAGGGGTTGGGGACTGAAGCTTTCTTT
TRBV5-1	-	TRBJ2-3	-	CASSVGVGTDTQYF	TGCGCCAGCAGCGTCGGGGTTGGCACAGATACGCAGTATTTT
TRBV28	-	TRBJ1-2	TRBD1	CASSVPGQIYGYTF	TGTGCCAGCAGTGTACCGGGACAGATCTATGGCTACACCTTC
TRBV6-5	-	TRBJ1-4	-	CASSFQPRNEKLFF	TGTGCCAGCAGTTTTCAACCGAGAAATGAAAAACTGTTTTTT
TRBV7-2	-	TRBJ1-5	-	CASSPAGQPQHF	TGTGCCAGCAGTCCTGCCGGTCAGCCCCAGCATTTT
TRBV19	-	TRBJ1-1	TRBD1	CASSARQGATDAFF	TGTGCCAGTAGTGCTCGACAGGGGGCGACGGACGCTTTCTTT
TRBV7-9	-	TRBJ2-1	TRBD1	CSSLAEGTAHNEQFF	TGTTCCAGCTTGGCAGAGGGGACAGCCCACAATGAGCAGTTCTTC
TRBV15	-	TRBJ2-3	TRBD1	CATSHWDRGDTQYF	TGTGCCACCAGCCATTGGGACAGGGGAGATACGCAGTATTTT
TRBV6-5	-	TRBJ1-5	-	CASSYRGNQPQHF	TGTGCCAGCAGTTACCGGGGGAATCAGCCCCAGCATTTT
TRBV19	-	TRBJ2-7	-	CASSPRRSQGREQYF	TGTGCCAGTAGCCCGAGGAGATCACAGGGACGCGAGCAGTACTTC
TRBV25-1	-	TRBJ2-5	-	CASSEGAQETQYF	TGTGCCAGCAGTGAAGGGGCCCAAGAGACCCAGTACTTC
TRBV19	-	TRBJ1-3	-	CASSSDRSSGNTIYF	TGTGCCAGTAGTAGTGACAGGAGCTCTGGAAACACCATATATTTT
TRBV5-1	-	TRBJ2-7	TRBD1	CASSPTGGSDEQYF	TGCGCCAGCAGCCCGACAGGGGGGTCGGACGAGCAGTACTTC
TRBV27	-	TRBJ2-5	TRBD2	CASSRRASGQETQYF	TGTGCCAGCAGCCGAAGGGCTAGCGGACAAGAGACCCAGTACTTC
TRBV7-9	-	TRBJ1-1	-	CASSLTGNTEAFF	TGTGCCAGCAGCTTAACAGGAAACACTGAAGCTTTCTTT
TRBV20-1	-	TRBJ2-7	-	CSASHLQQYF	TGCAGTGCTTCCCATCTACAGCAGTACTTC
TRBV6-6	-	TRBJ2-7	-	CASSPDRPYEQYF	TGTGCCAGCAGCCCGGACAGACCCTACGAGCAGTACTTC
TRBV7-6	-	TRBJ2-7	TRBD1	CASSLDRPGGKDYEQYF	TGTGCCAGCAGCTTAGACAGGCCAGGGGGCAAAGATTACGAGCAGTACTTC
TRBV30	few	TRBJ2-7	TRBD1	CAWTEGAAYEQYF	TGTGCCTGGACTGAGGGGGCGGCCTACGAGCAGTACTTC
TRBV6-1	few	TRBJ1-1	-	CASRRTTNTEAFF	TGTGCCAGCAGAAGGACAACGAACACTGAAGCTTTCTTT
TRBV6-1	-	TRBJ2-2	-	CASSEEGRRGELFF	TGTGCCAGCAGTGAGGAGGGCCGAAGAGGGGAGCTGTTTTTT
TRBV4-2	-	TRBJ1-6	TRBD1	CASSQDPQGDNSPLHF	TGTGCCAGCAGCCAAGATCCTCAGGGGGATAATTCACCCCTCCACTTT
TRBV29-1	once	TRBJ1-1	-	CSVDPTASRAFF	TGCAGCGTTGACCCGACAGCTAGTCGGGCTTTCTTT
TRBV28	-	TRBJ1-5	TRBD1	CASRPTGISNQPQHF	TGTGCCAGCAGACCGACAGGGATTAGCAATCAGCCCCAGCATTTT
TRBV2	once	TRBJ1-2	-	CASSDNSYGYTF	TGTGCCAGCAGTGATAACAGCTATGGCTACACCTTC
TRBV7-8	-	TRBJ2-1	TRBD1	CASSLEGQGQFF	TGTGCCAGCAGCTTAGAGGGACAGGGGCAGTTCTTC
TRBV9	-	TRBJ2-5	-	CASSAGGAGGVKVKTQYF	TGTGCCAGCAGCGCCGGCGGGGCTGGAGGGGTTAAGGTGAAGACCCAGTACTTC
TRBV6-1	-	TRBJ2-5	-	CASSEAPSPPGETQYF	TGTGCCAGCAGTGAAGCCCCGTCTCCCCCAGGGGAGACCCAGTACTTC
TRBV28	-	TRBJ2-6	-	CASSPGGGQPGANVLTF	TGTGCCAGCAGTCCGGGGGGGGGACAGCCTGGGGCCAACGTCCTGACTTTC
TRBV11-2	-	TRBJ2-7	-	CASSLYREIDEQYF	TGTGCCAGCAGCTTATACCGGGAAATCGACGAGCAGTACTTC
TRBV6-5	-	TRBJ2-1	-	CASSLSVSYNEQFF	TGTGCCAGCAGTTTATCTGTCTCCTACAATGAGCAGTTCTTC
TRBV19	-	TRBJ2-2	TRBD2	CASIAARAGAGELFF	TGTGCCAGTATCGCCGCGCGAGCGGGGGCCGGGGAGCTGTTTTTT
TRBV7-9	-	TRBJ2-7	TRBD2	CASSPWTSGYEQYF	TGTGCCAGCAGCCCCTGGACTAGTGGCTACGAGCAGTACTTC
TRBV7-9	-	TRBJ1-5	TRBD1	CASSLVGTGGSNQPQHF	TGTGCCAGCAGCTTAGTCGGGACAGGGGGTAGCAATCAGCCCCAGCATTTT
TRBV6-1	-	TRBJ1-4	-	CASSGHTTNEKLFF	TGTGCCAGCAGTGGACATACAACTAATGAAAAACTGTTTTTT
TRBV9	-	TRBJ1-2	-	CASSGTDWDRYTF	TGTGCCAGCAGCGGGACGGACTGGGATCGCTACACCTTC
TRBV27	-	TRBJ1-1	-	CASSALGLQAGEAFF	TGTGCCAGCAGTGCTCTCGGTTTACAGGCCGGTGAAGCTTTCTTT
TRBV7-6	-	TRBJ2-1	TRBD2	CASSLWEGKSYNEQFF	TGTGCCAGCAGCTTATGGGAGGGGAAGTCCTACAATGAGCAGTTCTTC
TRBV6-5	-	TRBJ2-7	-	CASSPRRSSYEQYF	TGTGCCAGCAGCCCCCGACGGAGCTCCTACGAGCAGTACTTC
TRBV6-6	-	TRBJ1-2	TRBD1	CASRTTGGSYGYTF	TGTGCCAGCAGAACTACAGGGGGCAGCTATGGCTACACCTTC
TRBV5-5	-	TRBJ1-3	TRBD1	CASSLEIPRTGPGNTIYF	TGTGCCAGCAGCTTGGAAATACCTCGGACAGGTCCAGGAAACACCATATATTTT
TRBV15	-	TRBJ1-4	-	CATSTWGGGEKLFF	TGTGCCACCAGCACCTGGGGAGGAGGTGAAAAACTGTTTTTT
TRBV18	-	TRBJ2-1	TRBD1	CASSPETGDYNEQFF	TGTGCCAGCTCACCGGAGACAGGGGATTACAATGAGCAGTTCTTC
TRBV30	-	TRBJ2-3	TRBD2	CGGGTDTQYF	TGTGGGGGGGGTACAGATACGCAGTATTTT
TRBV10-3	-	TRBJ2-1	TRBD2	CAIRDGTTNEQFF	TGTGCCATCAGAGATGGGACTACCAATGAGCAGTTCTTC
TRBV9	few	TRBJ2-5	-	CASSVSGGNQETQYF	TGTGCCAGCAGCGTATCAGGGGGGAACCAAGAGACCCAGTACTTC
TRBV5-4	-	TRBJ1-6	TRBD1	CASSLEGTGRFTPLHF	TGTGCCAGCAGCTTGGAAGGGACAGGGCGATTTACACCCCTCCACTTT
TRBV7-9	few	TRBJ2-5	TRBD2	CSSIIAGRERRDQYF	TGTTCCAGCATTATAGCGGGACGGGAGAGACGGGACCAGTACTTC
TRBV9	-	TRBJ2-7	TRBD1	CASSAGQQVYEQYF	TGTGCCAGCAGCGCGGGACAGCAGGTCTACGAGCAGTACTTC
TRBV27	-	TRBJ2-7	TRBD1	CASTQRLDRGGTYEQYF	TGTGCCAGCACCCAACGCCTGGACAGGGGTGGCACCTACGAGCAGTACTTC
TRBV27	-	TRBJ2-7	-	CASSFGAFYEQYF	TGTGCCAGCAGTTTTGGGGCGTTCTACGAGCAGTACTTC
TRBV19	-	TRBJ1-2	-	CASGQFHYGYTF	TGTGCCAGTGGACAGTTTCACTATGGCTACACCTTC
TRBV18	-	TRBJ1-2	-	CASSGTGTYGYTF	TGTGCCAGCTCAGGTACAGGGACCTATGGCTACACCTTC